The rows below give T cell receptor beta chains drawn from one sample of a study of blood T cell repertoires in COVID-19. Method: immunoSEQ multiplex PCR; TCRdb's copy keeps in-frame clones and lacks some. The repertoire includes about 200,000 clones, approximately 86% of them detected once, and roughly 3% sits in the top ten. The source material was peripheral blood. These receptors were taken from a man aged 55-75 years with acute or convalescent COVID-19. CDR3s include the opening cysteine and the closing phenylalanine or tryptophan. Fields, in order: CDR3 length, clone size, V gene, CDR3 protein. Size is omitted from some rows. Given values are once, few, many or a class for expanded clones.

cdr3_length: 14
clone_size: .
v_call: TRBV19
cdr3_aa: CASSIDEGGLGYTF

cdr3_length: 12
clone_size: .
v_call: TRBV25-1
cdr3_aa: CASSRGTGELFF

cdr3_length: 16
clone_size: .
v_call: TRBV19
cdr3_aa: CASSQTGTFSYNEQFF

cdr3_length: 16
clone_size: .
v_call: TRBV5-1
cdr3_aa: CASSQGTGGGTDTQYF

cdr3_length: 16
clone_size: .
v_call: TRBV4-2
cdr3_aa: CASSPGGAGVTDTQYF

cdr3_length: 14
clone_size: .
v_call: TRBV15
cdr3_aa: CATSRGQGREKLFF

cdr3_length: 13
clone_size: .
v_call: TRBV7-8
cdr3_aa: CASSLTGFYEQYF

cdr3_length: 15
clone_size: few
v_call: TRBV6-1
cdr3_aa: CASSELTQGPDTQYF

cdr3_length: 16
clone_size: .
v_call: TRBV5-1
cdr3_aa: CASSLMTSGGHHEQFF

cdr3_length: 16
clone_size: .
v_call: TRBV19
cdr3_aa: CASSLRQGRAGTEAFF

cdr3_length: 16
clone_size: .
v_call: TRBV14
cdr3_aa: CASSLRTGHLNTEAFF

cdr3_length: 14
clone_size: .
v_call: TRBV7-3
cdr3_aa: CASSPGLVEETQYF

cdr3_length: 14
clone_size: few
v_call: TRBV7-9
cdr3_aa: CASSGGIFNYGYTF

cdr3_length: 13
clone_size: .
v_call: TRBV15
cdr3_aa: CATSRDQGTEAFF

cdr3_length: 16
clone_size: .
v_call: TRBV5-1
cdr3_aa: CASSLGPAGSSYEQYF

cdr3_length: 22
clone_size: few
v_call: TRBV4-2
cdr3_aa: CASSQESSGPGLLQSGANVLTF

cdr3_length: 15
clone_size: .
v_call: TRBV6-1
cdr3_aa: CASSEAVARQETQYF

cdr3_length: 15
clone_size: few
v_call: TRBV7-3
cdr3_aa: CASSSPGPQGDTQYF

cdr3_length: 11
clone_size: .
v_call: TRBV30
cdr3_aa: CAWSVDYEQYF

cdr3_length: 17
clone_size: .
v_call: TRBV11-2
cdr3_aa: CASSSIRTYLAKNIQYF

cdr3_length: 14
clone_size: once
v_call: TRBV6-5
cdr3_aa: CASKQGQGNGEQYF

cdr3_length: 14
clone_size: .
v_call: TRBV4-2
cdr3_aa: CASSQAASYNEQFF

cdr3_length: 16
clone_size: .
v_call: TRBV7-3
cdr3_aa: CASSLKGQGMGETQYF

cdr3_length: 13
clone_size: .
v_call: TRBV12-3/TRBV12-4
cdr3_aa: CASSLSTSYGYTF

cdr3_length: 13
clone_size: .
v_call: TRBV11-3
cdr3_aa: CASSTLNQYEQYF

cdr3_length: 15
clone_size: once
v_call: TRBV6-5
cdr3_aa: CASSYEGQGRGEQYF

cdr3_length: 13
clone_size: once
v_call: TRBV6-4
cdr3_aa: CASSAEDSQPQHF

cdr3_length: 14
clone_size: .
v_call: TRBV6-5
cdr3_aa: CASSSGAGVTEAFF

cdr3_length: 16
clone_size: .
v_call: TRBV18
cdr3_aa: CASSPGRSGTSGEQYF

cdr3_length: 12
clone_size: many
v_call: TRBV19
cdr3_aa: CASSQDRYEQYF

cdr3_length: 15
clone_size: .
v_call: TRBV27
cdr3_aa: CASSGVAGGMGTQYF

cdr3_length: 14
clone_size: .
v_call: TRBV10-3
cdr3_aa: CAISDLGPGTEAFF

cdr3_length: 18
clone_size: few
v_call: TRBV4-1
cdr3_aa: CASSQDQETGIQNTEAFF

cdr3_length: 13
clone_size: .
v_call: TRBV6-2/TRBV6-3
cdr3_aa: CASSYPWDTEQFF

cdr3_length: 16
clone_size: .
v_call: TRBV3-1/TRBV3-2
cdr3_aa: CASSSPKFRGQAEAFF

cdr3_length: 19
clone_size: .
v_call: TRBV3-1/TRBV3-2
cdr3_aa: CASSQDPVAGGSSYNEQFF

cdr3_length: 16
clone_size: .
v_call: TRBV11-3
cdr3_aa: CASSSSRRGGAGEQFF

cdr3_length: 16
clone_size: .
v_call: TRBV24-1
cdr3_aa: CATSDFKRGGTDTQYF

cdr3_length: 17
clone_size: .
v_call: TRBV21-1
cdr3_aa: CASSKYRQYNNTGELFF

cdr3_length: 13
clone_size: .
v_call: TRBV11-2
cdr3_aa: CASSLGGLYEQYF

cdr3_length: 15
clone_size: .
v_call: TRBV19
cdr3_aa: CASSMGLAGGTGEFF

cdr3_length: 16
clone_size: .
v_call: TRBV3-1/TRBV3-2
cdr3_aa: CASAETSGGPTGELFF

cdr3_length: 16
clone_size: .
v_call: TRBV18
cdr3_aa: CASSPLAGPTYNEQFF

cdr3_length: 15
clone_size: once
v_call: TRBV5-1
cdr3_aa: CASSRWDSSGNTIYF

cdr3_length: 13
clone_size: .
v_call: TRBV5-1
cdr3_aa: CASSLVIQGGYTF